This paragraph covers one T cell receptor beta chain sequence. This sample was included in a study of cytomegalovirus exposure and HLA in healthy donors. The V gene lost 4 bases and the J gene lost 3 bases, with 10 bases spanning the gap. The CDR3 contains 13 residues. Looked up from germline, CDR1 is SGHRS and CDR2 is YFSETQ. Clones were sequenced by immunoSEQ multiplex PCR, and TCRdb holds only the in-frame ones, with some missing. The table includes some 72,000 clones, less than 96% detected once. The chain joins TRBV5-1 to TRBJ1-1; D is unclear. What was sequenced was PBMCs. The TCR comes from a man between 18 and 29 years old in good health and CMV-seropositive. The CDR3 loop reads CASSVMRDTEAFF. As DNA, the CDR3 is TGCGCCAGCAGCGTGATGAGGGACACTGAAGCTTTCTTT.